One sample yielded the 28 T cell receptor beta chains listed below, sequenced in a study of blood T cell repertoires in COVID-19. The protocol was immunoSEQ multiplex PCR, while the TCRdb copy is restricted to in-frame clones and leaves out a portion. Of some 180,000 clones listed, 85% are singletons. The sequenced material came from PBMCs or T cells enriched from blood (not recorded which). The receptors were sampled from a man between 40 and 49 years old who had recovered from COVID-19.

In its sample, this clone was seen a few times. The rearrangement links TRBV9 to TRBJ1-1, with D possibly matching TRBD1 (5 bases). Trimming took 0 bases from V and 6 from J, leaving 15 bases between them. Germline V gene sequence: CDR1 SGDLS, CDR2 YYNGEE. The CDR3 contains 15 residues. CDR3 sequence reads: CASSVVEWGGAEAFF. For the CDR3, the DNA is TGTGCCAGCAGCGTAGTAGAGTGGGGGGGTGCTGAAGCTTTCTTT.

This clone was counted a single time. This chain connects TRBV5-1 to TRBJ2-5, with 7 bases aligning to TRBD2. CDR1 SGHRS and CDR2 YFSETQ come from the germline V gene. The CDR3 loop spans 16 amino acids. V shed 4 bases, J shed 0 bases, and the junction held 9 bases outside the gene matches. The DNA of the CDR3 is TGCGCCAGCAGCCAGCGGCCTAGCGGCAACCAAGAGACCCAGTACTTC. Translated: CASSQRPSGNQETQYF.

The rearrangement joins TRBV2 to TRBJ2-3; TRBD2 agrees at 9 bases. The CDR3 consists of 15 residues. Trimming removed 4 bases from V and 9 bases from J; junction bases left unmatched: 11. In germline, CDR1 is SNHLY, CDR2 FYNNEI. The CDR3 DNA is TGTGCCAGCAGTGCGACTAGCGGAGGGGTTGTGACGCAGTATTTT. Its protein is CASSATSGGVVTQYF.

The chain is built from TRBV18 and TRBJ1-1; TRBD1 matches 7 bases. J gave up 6 bases and V 1 base, and 5 bases lay outside the gene matches. Germline loops: CDR1 KGHSH, CDR2 LQKENI. The CDR3 is made up of 14 amino acids. The CDR3 bases are TGTGCCAGCTCACCACTAGGGGGCGGCTCTGAAGCTTTCTTT. Translated: CASSPLGGGSEAFF.

The V call is TRBV7-6, the J call TRBJ1-1; TRBD1 might be the D (6 bases). Trimming removed 0 bases at V and 4 bases at J, with 21 bases between. The CDR3 has 18 residues. CDR1 is SGHVS, CDR2 FNYEAQ, per germline. The CDR3 nucleotides read TGTGCCAGCAGCTTAGCAGGGGCGGTGTACCAGGGGATCACTGAAGCTTTCTTT. It codes for CASSLAGAVYQGITEAFF.

The gene calls are TRBV9 and TRBJ1-2, with D tentatively TRBD1 (6 bases). V lost 2 bases and J 4 bases, leaving 18 bases between the germline ends. Germline V lookup: CDR1 SGDLS, CDR2 YYNGEE. This CDR3 is built from 16 residues. The CDR3, as DNA: TGTGCCAGCAGCGTTGACCCCCAGGGGTCCTCCTATGGCTACACCTTC. Translated: CASSVDPQGSSYGYTF.

The CDR3 sequence is CASRTGTGGPNEQFF. The CDR3 coding sequence is TGTGCCAGCAGAACCGGGACAGGTGGGCCCAATGAGCAGTTCTTC. J is TRBJ2-1 and V is TRBV28, with TRBD1 matching over 8 bases. The CDR3 contains 15 residues. V lost 6 bases and J lost 6; bases outside the gene matches: 10. Germline V lookup: CDR1 MDHEN, CDR2 SYDVKM.

This clone was recorded once. At the DNA level, this CDR3 is encoded by other sequences in the same sample as well. V is TRBV5-6 and J is TRBJ1-2; D call uncertain. Germline V gene lookup returns CDR1 SGHDT and CDR2 YYEEEE. Trimming took 2 bases from V and 8 from J, leaving 16 bases between them. The CDR3 contains 14 residues. CDR3 protein: CASSFHSDFYGYTF. For the CDR3, the DNA is TGTGCCAGCAGCTTTCACAGTGATTTTTACGGCTACACCTTC.

The chain employs TRBV25-1 and TRBJ2-7, with D unresolved. CDR1 and CDR2 (germline): MGHDK, SYGVNS. The V end lost 4 bases, the J end lost 0 bases, and 16 bases lay between the germline ends. The CDR3 covers 16 residues. The CDR3 DNA reads as TGTGCCAGCAGTGGCCCGACACGGTCCAGCTCCTACGAGCAGTACTTC. Protein sequence: CASSGPTRSSSYEQYF.

The V call is TRBV4-2, the J call TRBJ1-3; D is uncertain. The V gene's germline CDR1 is LGHNA and CDR2 YNFKEQ. V was trimmed by 1 base and J by 4 bases, leaving 11 bases between them. There are 15 residues in the CDR3. The CDR3 nucleotides read TGTGCCAGCAGCCAAGCCCAAGCGTCGGGAAACACCATATATTTT. It is translated as CASSQAQASGNTIYF.

This chain joins TRBV5-6 and TRBJ1-2; 7 bases line up with TRBD1. V shed 5 bases and J 0 bases; nucleotides not matched to a gene: 4. Germline V gene lookup returns CDR1 SGHDT and CDR2 YYEEEE. The length of the CDR3 is 14 residues. The CDR3 DNA follows: TGTGCCAGCAGAGGAACAGGGGCTAACTATGGCTACACCTTC. Amino acid sequence: CASRGTGANYGYTF. Full variable domain (rest looked up from reference TRBV5-6 and TRBJ1-2): DAGVTQSPTHLIKTRGQQVTLRCSPKSGHDTVSWYQQALGQGPQFIFQYYEEEERQRGNFPDRFSGHQFPNYSSELNVNALLLGDSALYLCASRGTGANYGYTFGSGTRLTVV.

The chain links TRBV12-5 to TRBJ2-5; D perhaps matches TRBD1 (6 bases). Trimming removed 0 bases from V and 2 bases from J, with 16 bases in between. Germline V gene data show CDR1 as LGHNT and CDR2 as FRNRAP. This CDR3 has 17 residues. This CDR3 reads CASGLVTGQPWQETQYF. In nucleotides, the CDR3 is TGTGCTAGTGGTTTGGTAACCGGACAGCCCTGGCAAGAGACCCAGTACTTC.

The rearrangement joins TRBV30 to TRBJ2-1; maybe TRBD2 (6 bases). From germline, CDR1 is GTSNPN and CDR2 SVGIG (reference sequence). V lost 2 bases, J lost 7 bases, and 12 bases lay in between. CDR3 size: 13 residues. The CDR3 region is CAWSPGRSNEQFF. The CDR3 DNA reads as TGTGCCTGGAGTCCAGGGAGGTCGAATGAGCAGTTCTTC.

J is TRBJ1-2 and V is TRBV2; 7 bases map to TRBD1. Trimming removed 3 bases from V and 7 bases from J; junction bases left unmatched: 8. The CDR3 contains 14 residues. In germline, CDR1 is SNHLY, CDR2 FYNNEI. The CDR3 sequence is CASSEGGQSGGYTF. The CDR3 nucleotides read TGTGCCAGCAGTGAGGGGGGACAGTCAGGTGGCTACACCTTC.

The chain uses TRBV28 and TRBJ1-5, with 7 positions matching TRBD1. The junction had 9 bases not matched to a gene; V was cut back by 8 bases and J by 5 bases. The CDR3 is made up of 14 amino acids. The germline V gene encodes CDR1 MDHEN and CDR2 SYDVKM. CDR3 protein: CASRLTGVYQPQHF. CDR3 sequence (DNA): TGTGCCAGCCGCCTCACAGGGGTCTATCAGCCCCAGCATTTT.

The V call is TRBV27, the J call TRBJ1-5, with D perhaps matching TRBD1 (6 bases). The V end was cut by 5 bases, the J end by 5 bases, with 19 bases between. Germline CDR1 and CDR2: MNHEY and SMNVEV (reference sequence). The CDR3 has 16 amino acids. The CDR3 is CASSPLGGHQDQPQHF. DNA for the CDR3: TGTGCCAGCAGTCCTCTAGGGGGACACCAAGATCAGCCCCAGCATTTT.

The chain carries TRBV6-5 and TRBJ2-5; 7 bases align to TRBD1. The length of the CDR3 is 13 residues. V lost 7 bases to trimming and J lost 4 bases; unmatched junction nucleotides: 6. Germline V gene sequence: CDR1 MNHEY, CDR2 SVGAGI. CDR3 protein: CASTLTGRETQYF. The CDR3 DNA is TGTGCCAGCACTCTGACAGGGAGAGAGACCCAGTACTTC.

This rearrangement joins TRBV6-5 to TRBJ2-7; perhaps TRBD1 as D (6 bases). Trimming stripped 4 bases from V and 4 bases from J, with 8 bases between. Germline-derived CDR1 and CDR2 are MNHEY and SVGAGI. The CDR3 is made up of 12 amino acids. CDR3 residues: CASSFRGYEQYF. DNA of the CDR3: TGTGCCAGCAGTTTCAGGGGTTACGAGCAGTACTTC.

The rearrangement uses TRBV7-8 and TRBJ1-2; 12 bases map to TRBD1. The CDR3 length is 18 residues. Germline V gene lookup returns CDR1 SGHVS and CDR2 FQNEAQ. V lost 1 base, J lost 7 bases, and 13 bases stayed unmatched. The CDR3 DNA follows: TGTGCCAGCAGCTTAGGGGGACAGGGGGCCGTCTTGGTAGCTGGCTACACCTTC. This gives the protein CASSLGGQGAVLVAGYTF.

The chain joins TRBV6-5 to TRBJ1-4; D perhaps matches TRBD1 (5 bases). CDR3 length: 15 amino acids. The germline CDR1 and CDR2 sequences are MNHEY and SVGAGI. V was pared by 0 bases and J by 7 bases, with 12 bases between. CDR3 loop: CASSYSERRGEKLFF. The CDR3 nucleotides read TGTGCCAGCAGTTACTCGGAAAGGAGGGGTGAAAAACTGTTTTTT.

The rearrangement links TRBV3-1 (or the pseudogene TRBV3-2) to TRBJ1-2, with D tentatively TRBD1 (6 bases). In germline, CDR1 is LGHDT, CDR2 YNNKEL (reference sequence). CDR3 length: 15 residues. V dropped 6 bases and J dropped 8 bases, with 22 bases sitting between them. CDR3 bases: TGTGCCAGCAGTAATACAGGGCTTAGGCCGCGGGGCTACACCTTC. It encodes CASSNTGLRPRGYTF.

The genes are TRBV4-1 and TRBJ2-5; TRBD2 might be the D (6 bases). V was clipped by 0 bases and J by 4 bases, with 21 bases between them. The V gene's germline CDR1 is MGHRA and CDR2 YSYEKL. The CDR3 covers 18 residues. The CDR3 nucleotides are TGCGCCAGCAGCCAAGATCGCGCCGGGAGAGGAGTCGGAGAGACCCAGTACTTC. It yields the protein CASSQDRAGRGVGETQYF.

The chain is built from TRBV29-1 and TRBJ2-2; TRBD1 aligns across 9 bases. The junction had 9 bases not matched to a gene; V was cut back by 7 bases and J by 6 bases. The CDR3 covers 14 residues. Germline values: CDR1 SQVTM, CDR2 ANQGSEA. The CDR3 bases are TGCAGCGCAAGGGGGGACAGGGACGCCGGGGAGCTGTTTTTT. Translation: CSARGDRDAGELFF.

This chain joins TRBV5-4 and TRBJ2-2; D is undetermined. The CDR3 runs to 17 residues. The germline V and J ends were trimmed by 4 bases and 2 bases, with 18 bases remaining between them. Germline values: CDR1 SGHNT, CDR2 YYREEE (reference sequence). CDR3 residues: CASSRVAGGPNTGELFF. DNA for the CDR3: TGTGCCAGCAGCCGTGTTGCTGGTGGCCCCAACACCGGGGAGCTGTTTTTT.

This clone was seen ten or more times. The chain recombines TRBV6-5 with TRBJ1-1; perhaps TRBD1 as D (5 bases). Germline V lookup: CDR1 MNHEY, CDR2 SVGAGI. V was clipped by 6 bases and J by 3 bases, with 8 bases between them. This CDR3 has 12 amino acids. CDR3 bases: TGTGCCAGCAGAGCAGGGCACACTGAAGCTTTCTTT. It translates to CASRAGHTEAFF.

This chain links TRBV25-1 with TRBJ1-4, with D tentatively TRBD1 (6 bases). With 4 bases removed from V and 8 bases from J, the gap between germline ends came to 11 bases. CDR1 is MGHDK and CDR2 is SYGVNS in the germline V gene. This CDR3 region has 13 residues. This CDR3 is CASSVGAGEKLFF. The DNA for the CDR3 is TGTGCCAGCAGTGTGGGGGCAGGCGAAAAACTGTTTTTT.

The rearrangement joins TRBV5-4 to TRBJ1-2, with 8 bases aligning to TRBD1. J lost 1 base, V lost 4 bases, and 6 bases had no gene match. This CDR3 is 15 amino acids long. The germline gives CDR1 SGHNT, CDR2 YYREEE (reference sequence). This CDR3 reads CASSRDRGVNYGYTF. The CDR3 DNA follows: TGTGCCAGCAGCCGCGACAGGGGTGTTAACTATGGCTACACCTTC.

This chain links TRBV9 with TRBJ1-2, with D perhaps TRBD1 (6 bases). Germline V lookup: CDR1 SGDLS, CDR2 YYNGEE. V was trimmed by 3 bases and J by 4 bases, leaving 19 bases between them. The CDR3 contains 16 residues. The CDR3 loop reads CASSETQGQEAYGYTF. CDR3 nucleotides: TGTGCCAGCAGCGAGACCCAGGGGCAAGAAGCCTATGGCTACACCTTC.